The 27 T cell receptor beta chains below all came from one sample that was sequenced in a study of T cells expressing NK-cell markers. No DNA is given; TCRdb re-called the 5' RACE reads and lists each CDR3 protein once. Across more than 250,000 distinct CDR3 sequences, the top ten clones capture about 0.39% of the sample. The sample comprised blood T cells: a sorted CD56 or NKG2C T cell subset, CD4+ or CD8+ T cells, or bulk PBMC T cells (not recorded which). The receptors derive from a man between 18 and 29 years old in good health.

The CDR3: CAISARGLARADTQYF. The chain carries TRBV12-3 or TRBV12-4 and TRBJ2-3; TCRdb outputs TRBD1, but without DNA this stays unchecked. The CDR3 runs 16 residues.

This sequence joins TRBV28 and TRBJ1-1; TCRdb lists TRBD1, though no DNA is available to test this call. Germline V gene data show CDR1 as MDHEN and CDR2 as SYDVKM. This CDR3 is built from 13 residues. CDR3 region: CASNRLGAPEAFF.

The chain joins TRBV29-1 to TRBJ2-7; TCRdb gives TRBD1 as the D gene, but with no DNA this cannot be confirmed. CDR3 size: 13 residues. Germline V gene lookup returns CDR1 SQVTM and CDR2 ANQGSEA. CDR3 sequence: CSPWGTRFDEQYF.

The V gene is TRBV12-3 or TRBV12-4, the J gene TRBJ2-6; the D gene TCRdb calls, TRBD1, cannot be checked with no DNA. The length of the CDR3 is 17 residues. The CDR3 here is CASSKGQLISGANVLTF.

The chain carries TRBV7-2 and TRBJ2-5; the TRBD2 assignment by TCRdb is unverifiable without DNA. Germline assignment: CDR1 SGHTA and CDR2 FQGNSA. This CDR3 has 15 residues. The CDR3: CASSARRAGQETQYF.

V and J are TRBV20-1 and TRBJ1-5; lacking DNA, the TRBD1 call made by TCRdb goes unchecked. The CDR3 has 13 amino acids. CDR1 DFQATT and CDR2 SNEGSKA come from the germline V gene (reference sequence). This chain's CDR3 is CSAQGGARQPQHF.

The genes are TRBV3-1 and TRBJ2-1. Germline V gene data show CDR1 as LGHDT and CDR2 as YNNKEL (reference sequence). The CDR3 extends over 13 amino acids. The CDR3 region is CASSQDLVNEQFF.

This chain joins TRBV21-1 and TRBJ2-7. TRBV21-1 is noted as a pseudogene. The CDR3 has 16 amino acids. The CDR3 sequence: CASSKEATGGLHEQYF.

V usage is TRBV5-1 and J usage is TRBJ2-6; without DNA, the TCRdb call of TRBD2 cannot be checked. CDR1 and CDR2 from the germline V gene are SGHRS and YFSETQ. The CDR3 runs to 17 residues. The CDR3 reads CASSLLAGESGANVLTF.

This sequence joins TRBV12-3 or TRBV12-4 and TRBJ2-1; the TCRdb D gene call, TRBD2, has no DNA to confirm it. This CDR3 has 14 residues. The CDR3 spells CASSLRGRAAEQFF.

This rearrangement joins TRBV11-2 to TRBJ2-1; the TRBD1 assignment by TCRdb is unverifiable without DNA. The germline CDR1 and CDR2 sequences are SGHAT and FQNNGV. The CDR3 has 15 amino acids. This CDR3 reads CASSSGQLYYNEQFF.

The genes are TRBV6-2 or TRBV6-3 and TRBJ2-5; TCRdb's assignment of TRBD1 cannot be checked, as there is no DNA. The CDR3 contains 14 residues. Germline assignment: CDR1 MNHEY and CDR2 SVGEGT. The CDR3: CASSYIWERETQYF.

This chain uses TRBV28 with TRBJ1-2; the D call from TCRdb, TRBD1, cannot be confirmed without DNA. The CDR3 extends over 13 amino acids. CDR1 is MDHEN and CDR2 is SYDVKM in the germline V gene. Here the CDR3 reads CASRNHQGDGYTF.

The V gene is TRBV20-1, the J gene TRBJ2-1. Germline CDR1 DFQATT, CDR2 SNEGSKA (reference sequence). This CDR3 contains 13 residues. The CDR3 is CSALETAYNEQFF.

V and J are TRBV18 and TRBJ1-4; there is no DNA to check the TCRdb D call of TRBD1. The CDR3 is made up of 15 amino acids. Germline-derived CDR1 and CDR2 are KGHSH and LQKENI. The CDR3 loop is CASSPRQDRNEKLFF.

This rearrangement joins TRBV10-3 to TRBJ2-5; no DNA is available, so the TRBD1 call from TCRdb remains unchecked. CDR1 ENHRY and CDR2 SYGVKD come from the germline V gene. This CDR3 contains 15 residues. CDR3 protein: CATKGGGTNQETQYF.

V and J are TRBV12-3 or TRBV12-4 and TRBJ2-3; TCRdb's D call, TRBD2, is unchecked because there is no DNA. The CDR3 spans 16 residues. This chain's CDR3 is CASSTKREGLKDTQYF.

The chain's CDR3 is CASSPQQKTLFQNIQYF. The V call is TRBV18, the J call TRBJ2-4. Germline assignment: CDR1 KGHSH and CDR2 LQKENI. The CDR3 sequence is 17 residues long.

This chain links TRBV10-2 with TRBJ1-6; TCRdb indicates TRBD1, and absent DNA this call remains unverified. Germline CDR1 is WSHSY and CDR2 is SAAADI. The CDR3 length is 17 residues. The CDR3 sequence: CASSEFGTHFPHSPLHF.

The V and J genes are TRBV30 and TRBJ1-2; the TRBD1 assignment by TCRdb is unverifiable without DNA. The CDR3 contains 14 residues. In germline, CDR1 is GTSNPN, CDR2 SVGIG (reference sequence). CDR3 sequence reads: CAWRVGQGNYGYTF.

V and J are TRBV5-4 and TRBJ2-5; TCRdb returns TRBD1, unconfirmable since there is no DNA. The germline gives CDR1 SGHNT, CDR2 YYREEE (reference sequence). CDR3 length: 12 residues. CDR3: CASSLQGGTQYF.

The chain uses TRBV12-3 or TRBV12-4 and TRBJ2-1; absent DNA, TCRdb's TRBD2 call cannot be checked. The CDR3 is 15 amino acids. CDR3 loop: CASSQTSGRMGEQFF.

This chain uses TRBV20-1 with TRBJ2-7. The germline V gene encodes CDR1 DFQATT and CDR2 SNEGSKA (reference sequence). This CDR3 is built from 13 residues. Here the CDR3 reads CSAASDGEQKQYF.

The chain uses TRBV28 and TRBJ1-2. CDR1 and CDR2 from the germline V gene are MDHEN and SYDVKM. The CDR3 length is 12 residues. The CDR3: CASSPRVYGYTF.

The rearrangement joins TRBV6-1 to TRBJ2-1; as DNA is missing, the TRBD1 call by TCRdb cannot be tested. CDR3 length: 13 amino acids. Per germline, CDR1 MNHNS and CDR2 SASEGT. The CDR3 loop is CASRSGGYNEQFF.

The chain's CDR3 is CSARDRLAGVTGELFF. This chain uses TRBV20-1 with TRBJ2-2; TCRdb indicates TRBD2, and absent DNA this call remains unverified. The CDR3 runs 16 residues. The germline V gene encodes CDR1 DFQATT and CDR2 SNEGSKA (reference sequence).

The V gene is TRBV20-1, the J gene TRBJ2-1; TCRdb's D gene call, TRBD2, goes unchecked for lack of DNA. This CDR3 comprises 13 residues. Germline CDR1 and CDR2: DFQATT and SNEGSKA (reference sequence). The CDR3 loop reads CSATLGRGNEQFF.